Detailed here is one T cell receptor beta chain. It lacks a known antigen. Qualities for individual bases were not recorded, and no much larger clone is one base off. Instrument on record: Illumina HiSeq 1500. In TCRdb, the public reads were trimmed at Q25 with fastp and aligned with MiXCR, with productive beta chains retained. Every distinct CDR3 protein forms one entry, paired with its most common genes and DNA. The sample includes 7,500 to 9,000 distinct CDR3 sequences, with roughly 49% observed a single time. About four fifths of the sample is in the top ten clones. This entry is derived from a study of T cell repertoires in cytomegalovirus infection (dated by TCRdb to about 2019). About the study as a whole: Donor HLA type was relevant to the analysis, as public TCR beta signatures indicated carriage of CMV infection together with the matching HLA type.

The full study reports these points: In the ex vivo response, HLA-C-restricted CMV-specific TCR beta clonotypes were dominant, and in two of eight donors the single most frequent clonotype came from this HLA-C-restricted group. Carriers of CMV infection plus the relevant HLA type were discriminated by the cumulative frequency of public TCR beta family members in the study cohort and in an independent approximately 360-donor cohort.

The sample comprised PBMCs, sequenced either directly or after in vitro stimulation (not recorded which). This TCR derives from a human donor in good health (CMV status not recorded). Some clones in this sample may be carry-over from other donors' samples.

The nucleotides read TGCAGTGCTAGCGGAATCACAGATACGCAGTATTTT. Translation gives CSASGITDTQYF. In this chain, TRBV20-1 is recombined with TRBJ2-3, with the D gene call left open. Measured from the cysteine to the phenylalanine, the CDR3 is 12 residues long. Solely the CDR3 DNA is kept, with 36 bases framed from the first base. V is reduced by 3 bases and J by 2 bases, leaving a spacing of 6 bases between them. The germline V gene (reference sequence) yields DFQATT for CDR1 and SNEGSKA for CDR2.